A selection of T cell receptor beta chains follows, all from one sample in a study of blood T cell repertoires in COVID-19. Assay: immunoSEQ multiplex PCR; the TCRdb copy retains only in-frame clones and omits some. The sample gives roughly 230,000 clones, about 85% of which show up once; 6.6% is in the top ten. Specimen: PBMCs or T cells enriched from blood (not recorded which). The receptors were sampled from a woman aged 45-65 years who had been exposed to COVID-19. Each CDR3 is given with its conserved first and last residue. Fields, in order: clone size, D gene, J gene, V gene, CDR3 protein, CDR3 DNA. A D gene is named only where the DNA matches it firmly. Expanded clones are given a class, and other clones once, few, many or no size at all.

size: NA
D: NA
J: TRBJ2-3
V: TRBV29-1
CDR3: CSVEPRETQYF
DNA: TGCAGCGTTGAACCTCGGGAAACGCAGTATTTT

size: NA
D: TRBD1
J: TRBJ1-3
V: TRBV2
CDR3: CASSETGVSGNTIYF
DNA: TGTGCCAGCAGTGAGACAGGGGTCTCTGGAAACACCATATATTTT

size: NA
D: NA
J: TRBJ1-1
V: TRBV15
CDR3: CATSRDWRDEAFF
DNA: TGTGCCACCAGCAGAGATTGGCGGGATGAAGCTTTCTTT

size: NA
D: NA
J: TRBJ1-1
V: TRBV19
CDR3: CASTPGEGRAEAFF
DNA: TGTGCCAGTACCCCTGGGGAGGGAAGGGCTGAAGCTTTCTTT

size: NA
D: TRBD2
J: TRBJ2-3
V: TRBV11-2
CDR3: CASRSLRGRGLRDTQYF
DNA: TGTGCCAGCAGGTCCCTTCGGGGGAGGGGCTTAAGGGATACGCAGTATTTT

size: NA
D: NA
J: TRBJ1-1
V: TRBV29-1
CDR3: CSAGQFYTEAFF
DNA: TGCAGTGCCGGACAGTTTTACACTGAAGCTTTCTTT

size: NA
D: TRBD1
J: TRBJ1-1
V: TRBV6-5
CDR3: CASSWTGRTEAFF
DNA: TGTGCCAGCAGTTGGACAGGGAGAACTGAAGCTTTCTTT

size: NA
D: NA
J: TRBJ1-1
V: TRBV27
CDR3: CASSLSGRRAEAFF
DNA: TGTGCCAGCAGTTTATCGGGACGGAGGGCTGAAGCTTTCTTT

size: NA
D: NA
J: TRBJ1-6
V: TRBV6-5
CDR3: CASSPLHGGNSPLHF
DNA: TGTGCCAGCAGTCCACTACACGGAGGGAATTCACCCCTCCACTTT

size: many
D: NA
J: TRBJ1-3
V: TRBV5-1
CDR3: CASSLTPRGGGASGNTIYF
DNA: TGCGCCAGCAGCTTGACGCCTCGGGGCGGGGGGGCCTCTGGAAACACCATATATTTT

size: NA
D: NA
J: TRBJ1-5
V: TRBV28
CDR3: CASSPHNQPQHF
DNA: TGTGCCAGCAGTCCCCACAATCAGCCCCAGCATTTT

size: NA
D: TRBD2
J: TRBJ2-3
V: TRBV9
CDR3: CASSLQAGSTDTQYF
DNA: TGTGCCAGCAGCCTTCAAGCGGGGAGCACAGATACGCAGTATTTT

size: NA
D: NA
J: TRBJ2-1
V: TRBV19
CDR3: CASSITPSGEQFF
DNA: TGTGCCAGTAGTATAACACCATCCGGGGAGCAGTTCTTC

size: NA
D: NA
J: TRBJ1-1
V: TRBV5-6
CDR3: CASSPYWGRATEAFF
DNA: TGTGCCAGCAGCCCCTATTGGGGGCGAGCCACTGAAGCTTTCTTT

size: once
D: NA
J: TRBJ1-1
V: TRBV27
CDR3: CASSLSRGSHEAFF
DNA: TGTGCCAGCAGTTTATCGCGGGGATCCCATGAAGCTTTCTTT

size: few
D: NA
J: TRBJ1-1
V: TRBV29-1
CDR3: CSGTGGTEAFF
DNA: TGCAGCGGGACGGGGGGGACTGAAGCTTTCTTT

size: NA
D: NA
J: TRBJ1-1
V: TRBV28
CDR3: CASSSIGGRITEAFF
DNA: TGTGCCAGCAGTTCAATAGGGGGAAGAATCACTGAAGCTTTCTTT

size: NA
D: NA
J: TRBJ1-5
V: TRBV6-4
CDR3: CASSAPGLPEDQPQHF
DNA: TGTGCCAGCAGTGCCCCGGGACTCCCAGAAGATCAGCCCCAGCATTTT

size: NA
D: NA
J: TRBJ1-3
V: TRBV9
CDR3: CASSVGTGVSHTIYF
DNA: TGTGCCAGCAGCGTAGGTACCGGGGTTAGCCACACCATATATTTT

size: NA
D: TRBD1
J: TRBJ1-2
V: TRBV18
CDR3: CASSPRTGGAGGYTF
DNA: TGTGCCAGCTCACCACGTACAGGGGGCGCGGGAGGCTACACCTTC